The 32 T cell receptor beta chains below all came from one sample that was sequenced in a study of blood T cell repertoires in COVID-19. The protocol was immunoSEQ multiplex PCR, while the TCRdb copy is restricted to in-frame clones and leaves out a portion. The sample carries around 130,000 clones, more than 75% recorded once. Material for sequencing was peripheral blood. Source of these receptors: a man in his sixties with COVID-19, enrolled during active disease.

The chain employs TRBV9 and TRBJ2-7; 16 bases line up with TRBD2. Germline CDR1 is SGDLS and CDR2 is YYNGEE. Trimming at V came to 3 bases and at J to 4 bases, leaving 4 bases not matched to a gene. This CDR3 contains 16 residues. This CDR3 is CASSEGLAGGPYEQYF. CDR3 DNA: TGTGCCAGCAGCGAGGGACTAGCGGGAGGGCCTTACGAGCAGTACTTC.

The genes are TRBV9 and TRBJ2-7; 7 bases fit TRBD1. V was clipped by 0 bases and J by 2 bases; unmatched bases: 5. Germline loops: CDR1 SGDLS, CDR2 YYNGEE. The CDR3 runs to 15 residues. The CDR3 DNA reads TGTGCCAGCAGCGTAGGGGAAGGGGGCCCCTACGAGCAGTACTTC. Residues: CASSVGEGGPYEQYF.

The chain uses TRBV7-8 and TRBJ2-1; 7 bases match TRBD2. Germline CDR1 is SGHVS and CDR2 is FQNEAQ. This CDR3 is 15 amino acids long. J was trimmed by 7 bases and V by 7 bases; bases with no gene match: 13. The CDR3 region is CASTGGSGAGNEQFF. The CDR3 DNA sequence: TGTGCCAGCACGGGGGGTTCGGGAGCCGGAAATGAGCAGTTCTTC.

This sequence joins TRBV4-1 and TRBJ2-7, with 7 bases that match TRBD1. Looked up from germline, CDR1 is MGHRA and CDR2 is YSYEKL. This CDR3 has 14 residues. V lost 1 base and J lost 0; bases outside the gene matches: 0. The CDR3 loop is CASSQGQGSYEQYF. The CDR3, as DNA: TGCGCCAGCAGCCAAGGACAGGGCTCCTACGAGCAGTACTTC.

This clone was counted once. This rearrangement joins TRBV16 to TRBJ1-1; possible D gene TRBD1, 6 bases. Germline V gene data show CDR1 as KGHSY and CDR2 as FQNENV. CDR3 length: 16 residues. V shed 0 bases and J shed 1 base, with 12 bases lying between them. As DNA, the CDR3 is TGTGCCAGCAGCCAATCCGGGGACAAATGGAACACTGAAGCTTTCTTT. Translating gives CASSQSGDKWNTEAFF.

Comment on this clone: The junction departs from germline at one end; a sequencing error may be responsible. The V and J genes are TRBV6-1 and TRBJ1-1; D gene ambiguous. CDR3 length equals 12 residues. Germline V CDR1 and CDR2: MNHNS, SASEGT. The CDR3 region has the DNA TGTGCCAGCAGTGAAGAAGGGAGGCGGGATCTCTTT. Protein product: CASSEEGRRDLF.

CDR3 in DNA: TGTGCCAGCAGCGTAGATGTGGGGCACACCGGGGAGCTGTTTTTT. It specifies CASSVDVGHTGELFF. V and J are TRBV9 and TRBJ2-2; possibly TRBD1 for D (5 bases). Per the germline V gene, CDR1 is SGDLS and CDR2 is YYNGEE. V lost 0 bases, J lost 3 bases, and 9 bases lay in between. The CDR3 is made up of 15 amino acids.

The gene calls are TRBV4-2 and TRBJ2-1; possible D gene TRBD2, 6 bases. CDR3 length: 16 residues. Trimming left V 3 bases short and J 4 bases short, with 16 bases between. CDR1 is LGHNA and CDR2 is YNFKEQ in the germline V gene. CDR3 bases: TGTGCCAGCAGCCATCTACCTAGCGACGCATACAATGAGCAGTTCTTC. Amino acids: CASSHLPSDAYNEQFF.

This sequence joins TRBV3-1 (or the pseudogene TRBV3-2) and TRBJ1-2; 8 bases match TRBD1. Trimming at V came to 4 bases and at J to 3 bases, leaving 4 bases not matched to a gene. CDR1 and CDR2 from the germline V gene are LGHDT and YNNKEL (reference sequence). The CDR3 loop spans 14 amino acids. The CDR3 is CASSLPGQDYGYTF. Here the CDR3 DNA reads TGTGCCAGCAGCCTCCCGGGACAGGACTATGGCTACACCTTC.

The chain links TRBV4-2 to TRBJ2-1, with TRBD2 as a possible D gene (5 bases). Germline loops: CDR1 LGHNA, CDR2 YNFKEQ. The CDR3 extends over 15 amino acids. V was clipped by 0 bases and J by 4 bases, with 10 bases between them. The CDR3 is CASSQDSLVYNEQFF. The CDR3 DNA follows: TGTGCCAGCAGCCAAGATTCACTAGTATACAATGAGCAGTTCTTC.

This chain connects TRBV3-1 (or the pseudogene TRBV3-2) to TRBJ1-5; 11 nucleotides align to TRBD1. With V trimmed by 0 bases and J by 5 bases, 9 bases remained unmatched. Germline CDR1 is LGHDT and CDR2 is YNNKEL (reference sequence). The CDR3 covers 18 residues. In DNA form, the CDR3 reads TGTGCCAGCAGCCAAGAGCGGTCCCGGGACAGGGGGTATCAGCCCCAGCATTTT. It codes for CASSQERSRDRGYQPQHF.

V and J are TRBV2 and TRBJ2-1; TRBD2 matches 11 bases. Germline-derived CDR1 and CDR2 are SNHLY and FYNNEI. This CDR3 is built from 15 residues. V gave up 6 bases and J gave up 4 bases; unmatched junction bases: 5. For the CDR3, the DNA is TGTGCCAGCAGGACCGGGACTAGCGGATACAATGAGCAGTTCTTC. Protein sequence: CASRTGTSGYNEQFF.

The V and J genes are TRBV19 and TRBJ1-2; tentative D call: TRBD1 (6 bases). CDR1 LNHDA and CDR2 SQIVND come from the germline V gene (reference sequence). V was trimmed by 5 bases and J by 7 bases, leaving 11 bases between them. This CDR3 region has 12 residues. The CDR3 here is CASSHRVAGYTF. The CDR3, as DNA: TGTGCCAGTAGTCACAGGGTGGCTGGCTACACCTTC.

CDR3 in amino acids: CASSSLAGSSYEQYF. CDR3 DNA: TGTGCCAGCAGCTCTCTAGCGGGTAGCTCCTACGAGCAGTACTTC. The chain employs TRBV4-2 and TRBJ2-7; TRBD2 matches at 8 bases. V gave up 5 bases and J gave up 0 bases; unmatched junction bases: 6. The CDR3 extends over 15 amino acids. Germline values: CDR1 LGHNA, CDR2 YNFKEQ.

The chain joins TRBV7-2 to TRBJ1-1; D remains unclear. Trimming pared 1 base from V and 5 bases from J, leaving 8 bases between. Germline CDR1 SGHTA, CDR2 FQGNSA. There are 13 residues in the CDR3. The CDR3 nucleotides are TGTGCCAGCAGCTTAGGGGAGGGAACTGAAGCTTTCTTT. It translates to CASSLGEGTEAFF.

This CDR3 reads CASSGGGDTDTQYF. The CDR3 DNA follows: TGTGCCAGCAGCGGGGGCGGGGACACAGATACGCAGTATTTT. The chain carries TRBV9 and TRBJ2-3; a weak D match, TRBD2 (6 bases). CDR3 length: 14 residues. Germline lookup yields CDR1 SGDLS and CDR2 YYNGEE. Trimming took 3 bases from V and 2 from J, leaving 10 bases between them.

The chain joins TRBV5-1 to TRBJ2-2; 9 positions agree with TRBD1. This CDR3 region has 16 residues. Germline V gene data show CDR1 as SGHRS and CDR2 as YFSETQ. After removal of 4 bases from V and 5 bases from J, the junction contained 9 bases not matched to a gene. Written as DNA, the CDR3 is TGCGCCAGCAGCATTACAGGGGGCGCGGAGACCGGGGAGCTGTTTTTT. Protein sequence: CASSITGGAETGELFF. The whole variable domain, filled in from reference TRBV5-1 and TRBJ2-2, reads KAGVTQTPRYLIKTRGQQVTLSCSPISGHRSVSWYQQTPGQGLQFLFEYFSETQRNKGNFPGRFSGRQFSNSRSEMNVSTLELGDSALYLCASSITGGAETGELFFGEGSRLTVL.

This clone was seen a handful of times. The V gene is TRBV5-4, the J gene TRBJ1-3; possible D gene TRBD1, 6 bases. CDR1 is SGHNT, CDR2 YYREEE, per germline (reference sequence). The ends were cut back, 3 bases at V and 0 bases at J, with 22 bases in the middle. The CDR3 is 19 residues long. The CDR3 here is CASSSLDSGTLFSGNTIYF. The CDR3 nucleotides read TGTGCCAGCAGCTCTTTAGATTCCGGGACACTCTTCTCTGGAAACACCATATATTTT. The full variable domain, its missing parts supplied by reference TRBV5-4 and TRBJ1-3, is ETGVTQSPTHLIKTRGQQVTLRCSSQSGHNTVSWYQQALGQGPQFIFQYYREEENGRGNFPPRFSGLQFPNYSSELNVNALELDDSALYLCASSSLDSGTLFSGNTIYFGEGSWLTVV.

The chain uses TRBV15 and TRBJ2-3; the match to TRBD2 covers 13 bases. The V and J ends lost 2 bases and 4 bases, in that order; junction bases with no gene match: 12. This CDR3 has 19 residues. From germline, CDR1 is LNHNV and CDR2 YYDKDF (reference sequence). CDR3 sequence reads: CATSRPFTIGTSGADTQYF. The CDR3 region has the DNA TGTGCCACCAGCAGACCTTTCACCATCGGGACTAGCGGGGCAGATACGCAGTATTTT.

V and J are TRBV20-1 and TRBJ2-5; the match to TRBD2 covers 9 bases. From germline, CDR1 is DFQATT and CDR2 SNEGSKA (reference sequence). The CDR3 is 17 amino acids. The trim removed 3 bases at V and 2 bases at J, leaving 13 bases unmatched. The CDR3 loop reads CSASLGAGGVGQETQYF. Here the CDR3 DNA reads TGCAGTGCTAGTTTAGGAGCGGGAGGAGTGGGGCAAGAGACCCAGTACTTC.

The count of this clone is one. The V and J genes are TRBV27 and TRBJ2-7; 10 bases fit TRBD2. Trimming removed 2 bases from V and 13 bases from J; junction bases left unmatched: 11. CDR3 length: 14 residues. Germline V lookup: CDR1 MNHEY, CDR2 SMNVEV (reference sequence). The CDR3 nucleotides are TGTGCCAGCAGTTTAGGGATCCGGACTAGCGGTTTATACTTC. It is translated as CASSLGIRTSGLYF.

The chain is built from TRBV3-1 (or the pseudogene TRBV3-2) and TRBJ1-2; D is uncertain. Germline CDR1 and CDR2: LGHDT and YNNKEL (reference sequence). The V gene lost 3 bases and the J gene lost 4 bases, with 9 bases spanning the gap. The CDR3 is 13 amino acids. The CDR3 loop reads CASSQGVTYGYTF. In DNA form, the CDR3 reads TGTGCCAGCAGCCAGGGAGTTACCTATGGCTACACCTTC.

The genes are TRBV28 and TRBJ1-4; 7 positions agree with TRBD1. The J segment lost 5 bases and the V segment lost 6 bases, leaving 9 bases of the junction unmatched. In germline, CDR1 is MDHEN, CDR2 SYDVKM. CDR3 length equals 15 residues. CDR3 in DNA: TGTGCCAGCAGAAAGACCGGGACAGAGAATGAAAAACTGTTTTTT. It is translated as CASRKTGTENEKLFF.

V usage is TRBV24-1 and J usage is TRBJ2-2; unclear D gene. CDR1 and CDR2 from the germline V gene are KGHDR and SFDVKD. The germline V and J ends were trimmed by 1 base and 6 bases, with 8 bases remaining between them. The CDR3 sequence is 14 residues long. This chain's CDR3 is CATSDFGQPGELFF. The CDR3 region has the DNA TGTGCCACCAGTGATTTTGGCCAACCCGGGGAGCTGTTTTTT.

The V call is TRBV7-3, the J call TRBJ2-1; TRBD2 aligns across 9 bases. This CDR3 region has 18 residues. Germline CDR1 is SGHTA and CDR2 is FQGTGA. The V gene end was trimmed by 1 base and the J gene end by 7 bases; junction bases not matched to a gene: 14. CDR3 nucleotides: TGTGCCAGCAGCTTAATAGGGGACAGCGGGAGGCTTGCAAATGAGCAGTTCTTC. This codes for CASSLIGDSGRLANEQFF.

The chain combines TRBV7-2 with TRBJ1-2; D might be TRBD1 (5 bases). The CDR3 covers 17 residues. V shed 0 bases and J shed 5 bases, with 19 bases lying between them. Germline values: CDR1 SGHTA, CDR2 FQGNSA. The CDR3 coding sequence is TGTGCCAGCAGCTTAGCGACGGGGACTGGGCAGCGGTATGGCTACACCTTC. The encoded protein is CASSLATGTGQRYGYTF.

The CDR3 region is CASSSPTSGRAKTQYF. DNA for the CDR3: TGTGCCAGCAGCTCCCCGACTAGCGGGAGGGCCAAGACCCAGTACTTC. The gene calls are TRBV11-2 and TRBJ2-5, with TRBD2 identical over 14 bases. The V gene end was trimmed by 4 bases and the J gene end by 6 bases; junction bases not matched to a gene: 7. From germline, CDR1 is SGHAT and CDR2 FQNNGV. The CDR3 sequence is 16 residues long.

V gene TRBV4-1 combines with J gene TRBJ1-3, with D unresolved. Germline V lookup: CDR1 MGHRA, CDR2 YSYEKL. The V gene lost 4 bases and the J gene lost 2 bases, with 12 bases spanning the gap. The CDR3 has 15 residues. CDR3: CASSPQRGTGNTIYF. DNA of the CDR3: TGCGCCAGCAGCCCTCAACGAGGTACTGGAAACACCATATATTTT.

The V call is TRBV10-2, the J call TRBJ1-5; D perhaps matches TRBD1 (6 bases). The germline CDR1 and CDR2 sequences are WSHSY and SAAADI. The CDR3 extends over 17 amino acids. V was trimmed by 2 bases and J by 0 bases, leaving 14 bases between them. As DNA, the CDR3 is TGCGCCAGCAGTGAGGTTAGGGGGGGTTATAGCAATCAGCCCCAGCATTTT. It specifies CASSEVRGGYSNQPQHF.

This chain links TRBV15 with TRBJ1-3, with D possibly matching TRBD1 (6 bases). V lost 2 bases and J 0 bases, leaving 14 bases between the germline ends. CDR1 LNHNV and CDR2 YYDKDF come from the germline V gene (reference sequence). The CDR3 contains 17 residues. In DNA, the CDR3 is TGTGCCACCAGCAGAAACCTGTGGACAGCCTCTGGAAACACCATATATTTT. This codes for CATSRNLWTASGNTIYF.

The chain recombines TRBV19 with TRBJ1-2; D call uncertain. The V gene lost 3 bases and the J gene lost 1 base, with 12 bases spanning the gap. The CDR3 loop spans 15 amino acids. Germline V lookup: CDR1 LNHDA, CDR2 SQIVND (reference sequence). This CDR3 is CASSMSGRNNYGYTF. CDR3 sequence (DNA): TGTGCCAGTAGTATGAGCGGCAGGAATAACTATGGCTACACCTTC.

This chain links TRBV19 with TRBJ2-2; 7 nucleotides line up with TRBD2. The V gene's germline CDR1 is LNHDA and CDR2 SQIVND (reference sequence). V lost 5 bases to trimming and J lost 4 bases; unmatched junction nucleotides: 10. The CDR3 covers 16 residues. The CDR3, as DNA: TGTGCCAGTAGTTTAGTGGGAGGGCCGGGCACCGGGGAGCTGTTTTTT. It encodes CASSLVGGPGTGELFF.